These 8 T cell receptor beta chains came from one sample sequenced in a study of tumor and adjacent non-tumor tissue in lung cancer. Three rounds of nested PCR, following a modified ARM-PCR protocol, produced the TCRbeta library. TCRdb recomputed calls from the multiplex PCR reads with MiXCR, one row per CDR3 protein. Here the sample spans 220,000 or so distinct CDR3 sequences, 71% being singletons. The template was RNA from unsorted bulk tissue. The sample taken for sequencing was lung tumor tissue. All receptors come from a man in his 60s with non-small cell lung cancer.

This clonotype is termed large. The chain is built from TRBV6-5 and TRBJ2-6; 11 nucleotides match TRBD1. This CDR3 region has 17 residues. The germline V gene encodes CDR1 MNHEY and CDR2 SVGAGI. J lost 0 bases, V lost 4 bases, and 2 bases had no gene match. The CDR3 loop is CASSFGTGGSGANVLTF. The CDR3, as DNA: TGTGCCAGCAGTTTCGGGACAGGGGGCTCTGGGGCCAACGTCCTGACTTTC.

V gene TRBV27 combines with J gene TRBJ1-2; D ambiguous. The CDR3 runs 14 residues. Germline assignment: CDR1 MNHEY and CDR2 SMNVEV (reference sequence). The V and J ends lost 6 bases and 6 bases respectively, with 17 bases between them. The CDR3 loop reads CASRASERGHGYTF. In DNA form, the CDR3 reads TGTGCCAGCAGAGCCTCGGAACGCGGACATGGCTACACCTTC.

Comment on this clonotype: In this CDR3 the conserved last residue, phenylalanine or tryptophan, is missing, so a read error is likely. The V and J genes are TRBV6-5 and TRBJ2-5; the match to TRBD1 covers 10 bases. CDR1 and CDR2 from the germline V gene are MNHEY and SVGAGI. CDR3 size: 15 residues. The CDR3 sequence is CVSSYGTGAGETQYL. The CDR3 coding sequence is TGTGTCAGCAGTTACGGGACAGGGGCAGGAGAGACTCAGTACTTA.

This chain connects TRBV4-2 to TRBJ2-5; no definite D call. The CDR3 has 13 residues. Trimming cost V 2 bases and J 2 bases, with 6 bases left between them. Per the germline V gene, CDR1 is LGHNA and CDR2 is YNFKEQ. CDR3 DNA: TGTGCCAGCAGCCAACCGTCTCAAGAGACCCAGTACTTC. Translated, it gives CASSQPSQETQYF.

Concerning this clonotype: The junction shows a germline mismatch at one end, possibly a read error. The chain carries TRBV5-1 and TRBJ1-2, with 7 bases aligning to TRBD1. Germline V gene data show CDR1 as SGHRS and CDR2 as YFSETQ. CDR3 length: 13 amino acids. The CDR3 here is CASSRDRNYDYTF. In nucleotides, the CDR3 is TGCGCCAGCAGCCGGGACAGAAACTATGACTACACCTTC.

A note on this clonotype: Sequence at one end of the junction differs from germline and may be a read error. The CDR3 reads CSARGGGTYTQYF. The CDR3 DNA reads TGCAGTGCACGGGGGGGAGGCACATATACGCAGTATTTT. The rearrangement joins TRBV20-1 to TRBJ2-3; 8 bases align to TRBD2. This CDR3 contains 13 residues. From germline, CDR1 is DFQATT and CDR2 SNEGSKA (reference sequence).

The chain uses TRBV6-5 and TRBJ2-5; D may match TRBD1 or TRBD2 (5 bases each). The V and J ends lost 2 bases and 5 bases respectively, with 18 bases between them. CDR3 size: 16 residues. Germline loops: CDR1 MNHEY, CDR2 SVGAGI. This CDR3 reads CASSYPGHTGVETQYF. DNA of the CDR3: TGTGCCAGCAGTTACCCGGGGCACACCGGAGTTGAGACCCAGTACTTC.

This clonotype has only a few counts. A read error may explain this, as a much larger clone is one base away. The gene calls are TRBV20-1 and TRBJ2-2, with TRBD1 matching 9 bases. Germline V gene sequence: CDR1 DFQATT, CDR2 SNEGSKA (reference sequence). The junction had 7 bases not matched to a gene; V was cut back by 2 bases and J by 0 bases. The CDR3 covers 17 residues. The CDR3 spells CSARTPGQGANTGELFF. CDR3 coding DNA: TGCAGTGCTAGAACCCCGGGACAGGGTGCGAACACCGGGGAGCTGTTTTTT.